This T cell receptor beta chain derives from a study of blood T cell repertoires in COVID-19. The CDR3 is 15 residues long. Losses at the gene ends were 4 bases for V and 3 bases for J; bases not matched to a gene: 8. The germline V gene encodes CDR1 MNHEY and CDR2 SMNVEV (reference sequence). The table came from immunoSEQ multiplex PCR; TCRdb's copy has only in-frame clones and leaves some out. The repertoire has about 26,000 clones, roughly 90% of them found once; the top ten carry approximately 10%. What was sequenced was peripheral blood. The chain joins TRBV27 to TRBJ2-7, with 8 bases lining up with TRBD2. The receptor comes from a man aged 70 or older with acute or convalescent COVID-19. The CDR3 is CASSSAGGRIYEQYF. DNA of the CDR3: TGTGCCAGCAGTTCGGCGGGCGGGAGGATCTACGAGCAGTACTTC.